This T cell receptor (beta chain) is from a study of blood T cell repertoires in COVID-19. Study information: Acute and convalescent COVID-19 specimens originated in the United States, Italy and Spain. Nucleic acid was either cDNA or gDNA, and it came from T cells, B-cell-depleted T cells, or PBMCs.

Original analysis: By means of reference gene primer amplification, nucleated cell counts were estimated. Assay: immunoSEQ multiplex PCR; the TCRdb copy retains only in-frame clones and omits some. That table is the source of V, J and clone size, and D and trimming were worked out from the DNA. The sample contains tens of thousands of clones, approximately 90% of which appear only once. The sequencing input was peripheral blood. This TCR derives from a human donor with active COVID-19. The donor label of this sample is uncertain.

The chain's CDR3 is CASSPTASNQPQHF. The CDR3, as DNA: TGTGCCAGCAGCCCGACAGCTAGCAATCAGCCCCAGCATTTT. The genes are TRBV7-2 and TRBJ1-5; a weak D match, TRBD1 (5 bases). Trimming took off 5 bases at V and 0 bases at J, with 8 bases between the two ends. CDR1 and CDR2 (germline): SGHTA, FQGNSA. The CDR3 has 14 residues.